What follows is one TCR beta chain and its context. As yet, its antigen is unknown. This specimen comes from a study of identifying expanded T cells in peripheral blood. Sequenced by immunoSEQ multiplex PCR; TCRdb stores in-frame clones only, minus some. This sample has about 110,000 clones; roughly 90% occur once, and the top ten carry 16%. During the collection period, no donor immune events like infections were recorded. Per germline, CDR1 SGHTA and CDR2 FQGNSA. The V gene end was trimmed by 5 bases and the J gene end by 2 bases; junction bases not matched to a gene: 6. The CDR3 loop spans 15 amino acids. General observations from the study: About 1.2 clones differed between technical replicates, versus around 15 and 18 over time. Two-week clone count variance significantly increased as total template count grew.

Sequenced: blood. The chain combines TRBV7-2 with TRBJ2-3; 8 bases fit TRBD1. This TCR was recovered from a person between 18 and 70 years old in good health. In DNA, the CDR3 is TGTGCCAGCAGCCCAGGGGGCGTGATCACAGATACGCAGTATTTT. It yields the protein CASSPGGVITDTQYF.